The rows below give T cell receptor beta chains drawn from one sample of a study of T-cell memory formation after mild COVID-19. TCRdb itself ran the 5' RACE reads through MiXCR, one entry per CDR3 protein. The sample consists of about 350,000 distinct CDR3 sequences, approximately 14% of them appearing once. Sequenced material: PBMCs or a T cell subset sorted from them (not recorded which). These receptors all come from a man aged 18 to 30 who had mild COVID-19 (a few samples of this study predate the infection). Cell type and time point are not known. CDR3s include the opening cysteine and the closing phenylalanine or tryptophan. Each record gives: CDR3 protein, D gene, clone size, J gene, V gene, CDR3 length. A D gene is named only where the DNA matches it firmly. Not every row has a clone size; where given, it reads once, few, many or a size class.

CDR3aa: CASSGRGGEFTGELFF; d_gene: -; abundance: few; j_gene: TRBJ2-2; v_gene: TRBV9; len: 16
CDR3aa: CASSLGQREKLFF; d_gene: -; abundance: few; j_gene: TRBJ1-4; v_gene: TRBV5-6; len: 13
CDR3aa: CASSPYPGTVNTGELFF; d_gene: TRBD1; abundance: -; j_gene: TRBJ2-2; v_gene: TRBV5-5; len: 17
CDR3aa: CASSLVPSSGANVLTF; d_gene: -; abundance: few; j_gene: TRBJ2-6; v_gene: TRBV5-1; len: 16
CDR3aa: CASSRDNSPLHF; d_gene: -; abundance: many; j_gene: TRBJ1-6; v_gene: TRBV4-2; len: 12
CDR3aa: CSAREGRFNQPQHF; d_gene: -; abundance: -; j_gene: TRBJ1-5; v_gene: TRBV20-1; len: 14
CDR3aa: CASSLFTGVETEAFF; d_gene: TRBD1; abundance: many; j_gene: TRBJ1-1; v_gene: TRBV27; len: 15
CDR3aa: CASSIREIDTQYF; d_gene: -; abundance: -; j_gene: TRBJ2-3; v_gene: TRBV19; len: 13
CDR3aa: CASNKRGDTQYF; d_gene: -; abundance: few; j_gene: TRBJ2-3; v_gene: TRBV10-2; len: 12
CDR3aa: CSARGPETQYF; d_gene: -; abundance: many; j_gene: TRBJ2-5; v_gene: TRBV20-1; len: 11
CDR3aa: CSAIWTGGYEQYF; d_gene: TRBD1; abundance: -; j_gene: TRBJ2-7; v_gene: TRBV20-1; len: 13
CDR3aa: CASSILSGGAIGAGELFF; d_gene: TRBD2; abundance: few; j_gene: TRBJ2-2; v_gene: TRBV12-3/TRBV12-4; len: 18
CDR3aa: CASSQVPGITDTQYF; d_gene: -; abundance: few; j_gene: TRBJ2-3; v_gene: TRBV4-3; len: 15
CDR3aa: CASSLDGVPAEAFF; d_gene: -; abundance: -; j_gene: TRBJ1-1; v_gene: TRBV7-8; len: 14
CDR3aa: CASSKRGGRSYNEQFF; d_gene: TRBD2; abundance: -; j_gene: TRBJ2-1; v_gene: TRBV19; len: 16
CDR3aa: CASNSVGGYNEQFF; d_gene: -; abundance: -; j_gene: TRBJ2-1; v_gene: TRBV12-3/TRBV12-4; len: 14
CDR3aa: CAISESTGTGELFF; d_gene: -; abundance: few; j_gene: TRBJ2-2; v_gene: TRBV10-3; len: 14
CDR3aa: CASRKFTGDRTQYF; d_gene: -; abundance: -; j_gene: TRBJ2-3; v_gene: TRBV6-2/TRBV6-3; len: 14
CDR3aa: CASSTDGGALFF; d_gene: -; abundance: -; j_gene: TRBJ2-2; v_gene: TRBV5-5; len: 12
CDR3aa: CASRPPPRDGYTF; d_gene: -; abundance: few; j_gene: TRBJ1-2; v_gene: TRBV6-2/TRBV6-3; len: 13
CDR3aa: CASSRGTGLNEQFF; d_gene: TRBD1; abundance: few; j_gene: TRBJ2-1; v_gene: TRBV18; len: 14
CDR3aa: CASSAVSGVGEKLFF; d_gene: -; abundance: few; j_gene: TRBJ1-4; v_gene: TRBV5-1; len: 15
CDR3aa: CASRRGADTQYF; d_gene: -; abundance: -; j_gene: TRBJ2-3; v_gene: TRBV6-2/TRBV6-3; len: 12
CDR3aa: CASSEALALMGAHEQFF; d_gene: -; abundance: -; j_gene: TRBJ2-1; v_gene: TRBV2; len: 17
CDR3aa: CASSLAQGNTEAFF; d_gene: -; abundance: many; j_gene: TRBJ1-1; v_gene: TRBV12-3/TRBV12-4; len: 14
CDR3aa: CAISVRETNSPLHF; d_gene: -; abundance: many; j_gene: TRBJ1-6; v_gene: TRBV10-3; len: 14
CDR3aa: CASSYIGRGPDGETQYF; d_gene: -; abundance: many; j_gene: TRBJ2-5; v_gene: TRBV6-5; len: 17
CDR3aa: CASSLAYRGPGELFF; d_gene: TRBD1; abundance: once; j_gene: TRBJ2-2; v_gene: TRBV12-3/TRBV12-4; len: 15
CDR3aa: CASSLRGWNTGELFF; d_gene: -; abundance: few; j_gene: TRBJ2-2; v_gene: TRBV12-3/TRBV12-4; len: 15
CDR3aa: CASSLNRGNIQYF; d_gene: -; abundance: -; j_gene: TRBJ2-4; v_gene: TRBV7-3; len: 13
CDR3aa: CASSRETGPYEQYF; d_gene: -; abundance: many; j_gene: TRBJ2-7; v_gene: TRBV5-1; len: 14
CDR3aa: CASSRLSTAWVPEAFF; d_gene: -; abundance: few; j_gene: TRBJ1-1; v_gene: TRBV19; len: 16
CDR3aa: CASSLEGGQFF; d_gene: -; abundance: -; j_gene: TRBJ2-1; v_gene: TRBV12-3/TRBV12-4; len: 11
CDR3aa: CASSGQGRRETQYF; d_gene: -; abundance: -; j_gene: TRBJ2-5; v_gene: TRBV6-1; len: 14
CDR3aa: CASSSDRQGQGYTF; d_gene: -; abundance: few; j_gene: TRBJ1-2; v_gene: TRBV7-2; len: 14
CDR3aa: CASSQGSGVGGNTIYF; d_gene: -; abundance: -; j_gene: TRBJ1-3; v_gene: TRBV4-3; len: 16